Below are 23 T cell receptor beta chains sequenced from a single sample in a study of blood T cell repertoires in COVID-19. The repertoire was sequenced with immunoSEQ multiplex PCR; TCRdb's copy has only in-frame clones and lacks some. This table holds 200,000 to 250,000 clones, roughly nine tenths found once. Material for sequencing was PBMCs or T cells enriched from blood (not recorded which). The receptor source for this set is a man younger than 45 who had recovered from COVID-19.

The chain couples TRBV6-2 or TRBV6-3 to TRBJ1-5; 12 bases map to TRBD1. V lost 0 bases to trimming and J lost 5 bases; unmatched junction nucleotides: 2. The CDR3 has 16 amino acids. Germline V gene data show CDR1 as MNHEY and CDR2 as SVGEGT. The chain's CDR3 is CASSYSGTGGYQPQHF. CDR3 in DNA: TGTGCCAGCAGTTACTCCGGGACAGGGGGCTATCAGCCCCAGCATTTT.

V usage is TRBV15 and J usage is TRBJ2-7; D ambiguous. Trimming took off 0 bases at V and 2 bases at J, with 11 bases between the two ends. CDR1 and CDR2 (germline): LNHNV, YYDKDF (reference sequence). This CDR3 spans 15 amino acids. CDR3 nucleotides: TGTGCCACCAGCAGAGATCTGCCCAGCGCCTACGAGCAGTACTTC. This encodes CATSRDLPSAYEQYF.

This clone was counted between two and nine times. The CDR3 DNA follows: TGTGCCAGCAGCTTATCTATGCGAGATATCTCCTACGAGCAGTACTTC. Its translation is CASSLSMRDISYEQYF. The chain employs TRBV7-8 and TRBJ2-7, with D uncertain. Germline lookup yields CDR1 SGHVS and CDR2 FQNEAQ. V gave up 2 bases and J gave up 0 bases, with 14 bases separating them. The CDR3 has 16 residues.

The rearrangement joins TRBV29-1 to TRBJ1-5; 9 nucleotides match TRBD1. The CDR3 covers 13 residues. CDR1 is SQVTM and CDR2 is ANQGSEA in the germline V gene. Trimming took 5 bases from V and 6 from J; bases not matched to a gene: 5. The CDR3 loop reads CSVTGQGGQPQHF. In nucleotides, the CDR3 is TGCAGCGTTACGGGACAGGGAGGTCAGCCCCAGCATTTT. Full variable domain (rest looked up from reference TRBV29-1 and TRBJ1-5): SAVISQKPSRDICQRGTSLTIQCQVDSQVTMMFWYRQQPGQSLTLIATANQGSEATYESGFVIDKFPISRPNLTFSTLTVSNMSPEDSSIYLCSVTGQGGQPQHFGDGTRLSIL.

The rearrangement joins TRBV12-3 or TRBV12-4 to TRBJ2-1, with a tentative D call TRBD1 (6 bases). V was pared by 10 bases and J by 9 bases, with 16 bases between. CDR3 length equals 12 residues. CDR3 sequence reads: CAIYGQYGEQFF. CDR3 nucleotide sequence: TGTGCCATATATGGACAGTATGGTGAGCAGTTCTTC.

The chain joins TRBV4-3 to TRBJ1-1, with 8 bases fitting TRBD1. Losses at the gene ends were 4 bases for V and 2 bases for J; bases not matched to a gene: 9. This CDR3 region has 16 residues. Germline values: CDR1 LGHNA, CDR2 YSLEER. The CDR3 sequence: CASSPAPRGLNTEAFF. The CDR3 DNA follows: TGCGCCAGCAGCCCGGCACCCAGGGGGCTAAACACTGAAGCTTTCTTT.

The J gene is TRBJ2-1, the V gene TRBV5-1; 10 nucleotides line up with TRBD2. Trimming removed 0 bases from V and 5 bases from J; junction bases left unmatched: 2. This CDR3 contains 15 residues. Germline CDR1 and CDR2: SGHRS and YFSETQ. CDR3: CASSLALAGDNEQFF. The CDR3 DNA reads TGCGCCAGCAGCTTGGCCCTAGCGGGAGACAATGAGCAGTTCTTC. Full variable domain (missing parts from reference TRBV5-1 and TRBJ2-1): KAGVTQTPRYLIKTRGQQVTLSCSPISGHRSVSWYQQTPGQGLQFLFEYFSETQRNKGNFPGRFSGRQFSNSRSEMNVSTLELGDSALYLCASSLALAGDNEQFFGPGTRLTVL.

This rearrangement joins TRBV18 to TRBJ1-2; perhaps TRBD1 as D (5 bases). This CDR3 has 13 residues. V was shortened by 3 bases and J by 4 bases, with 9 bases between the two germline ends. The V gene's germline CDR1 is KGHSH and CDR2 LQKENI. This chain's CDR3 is CASSPADTYGYTF. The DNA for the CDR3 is TGTGCCAGCTCACCTGCGGACACCTATGGCTACACCTTC.

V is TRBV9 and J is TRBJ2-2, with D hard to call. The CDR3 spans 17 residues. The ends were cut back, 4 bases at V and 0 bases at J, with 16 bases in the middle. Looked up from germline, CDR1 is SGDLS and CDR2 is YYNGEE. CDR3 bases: TGTGCCAGCAGCTCAGAACATGCGGCGACGAACACCGGGGAGCTGTTTTTT. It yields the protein CASSSEHAATNTGELFF.

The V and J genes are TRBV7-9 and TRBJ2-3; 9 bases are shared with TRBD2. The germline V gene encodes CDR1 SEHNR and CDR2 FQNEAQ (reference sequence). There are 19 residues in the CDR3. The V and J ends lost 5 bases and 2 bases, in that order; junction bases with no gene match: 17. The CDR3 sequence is CASSPRNSGGADITDTQYF. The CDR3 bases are TGTGCCAGCAGCCCTCGGAATAGCGGGGGAGCCGACATCACAGATACGCAGTATTTT.

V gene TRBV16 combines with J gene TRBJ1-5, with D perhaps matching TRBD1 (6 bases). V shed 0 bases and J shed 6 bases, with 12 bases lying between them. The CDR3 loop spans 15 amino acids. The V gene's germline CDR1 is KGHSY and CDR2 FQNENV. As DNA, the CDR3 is TGTGCCAGCAGCCAATCGGGGAGGGGGGGTCAGCCCCAGCATTTT. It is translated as CASSQSGRGGQPQHF.

CDR3 region: CASSQAVSYEQYF. DNA for the CDR3: TGTGCCAGCAGCCAAGCCGTCAGCTACGAGCAGTACTTC. This chain uses TRBV14 with TRBJ2-7; unclear D gene. The CDR3 has 13 amino acids. The V gene's germline CDR1 is SGHDN and CDR2 FVKESK. V lost 1 base to trimming and J lost 3 bases, with 7 bases between them.

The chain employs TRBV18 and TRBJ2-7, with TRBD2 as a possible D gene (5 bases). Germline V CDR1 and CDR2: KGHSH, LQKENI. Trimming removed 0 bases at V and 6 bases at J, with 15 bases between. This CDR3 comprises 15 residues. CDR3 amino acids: CASSPPEGFVSEQYF. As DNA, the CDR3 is TGTGCCAGCTCACCACCTGAGGGTTTCGTTAGCGAGCAGTACTTC.

The CDR3 nucleotides are TGTGCCAGCAGCCAAACCGGGACAGGGGATCAGCCCCAGCATTTT. Translated: CASSQTGTGDQPQHF. This chain joins TRBV4-2 and TRBJ1-5; 10 positions match TRBD1. After removal of 2 bases from V and 5 bases from J, the junction contained 3 bases not matched to a gene. The germline gives CDR1 LGHNA, CDR2 YNFKEQ. This CDR3 comprises 15 residues.

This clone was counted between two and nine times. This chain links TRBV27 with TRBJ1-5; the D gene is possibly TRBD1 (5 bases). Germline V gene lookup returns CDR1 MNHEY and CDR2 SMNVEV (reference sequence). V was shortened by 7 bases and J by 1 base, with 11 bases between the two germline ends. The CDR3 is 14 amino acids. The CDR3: CASNPAGSNQPQHF. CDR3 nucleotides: TGTGCCAGCAATCCCGCAGGGAGCAATCAGCCCCAGCATTTT.

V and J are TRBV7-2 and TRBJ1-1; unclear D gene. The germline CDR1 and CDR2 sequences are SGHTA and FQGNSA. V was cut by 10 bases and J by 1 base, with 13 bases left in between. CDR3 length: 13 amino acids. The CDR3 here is CATRRQANTEAFF. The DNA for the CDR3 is TGTGCCACCCGGAGGCAGGCGAACACTGAAGCTTTCTTT.

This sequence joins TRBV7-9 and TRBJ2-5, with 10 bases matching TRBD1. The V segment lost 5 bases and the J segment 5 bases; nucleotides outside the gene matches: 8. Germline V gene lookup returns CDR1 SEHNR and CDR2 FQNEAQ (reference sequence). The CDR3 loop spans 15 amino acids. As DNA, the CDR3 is TGTGCCAGCAGCCGAGCCGGGACAGGGGTTGAGACCCAGTACTTC. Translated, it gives CASSRAGTGVETQYF. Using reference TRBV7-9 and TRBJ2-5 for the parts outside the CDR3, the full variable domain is DTGVSQNPRHKITKRGQNVTFRCDPISEHNRLYWYRQTLGQGPEFLTYFQNEAQLEKSRLLSDRFSAERPKGSFSTLEIQRTEQGDSAMYLCASSRAGTGVETQYFGPGTRLLVL.

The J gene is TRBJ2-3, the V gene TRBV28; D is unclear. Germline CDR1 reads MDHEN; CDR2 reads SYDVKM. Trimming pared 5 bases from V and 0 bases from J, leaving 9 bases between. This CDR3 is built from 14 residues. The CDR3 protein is CASSPRTSTDTQYF. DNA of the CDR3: TGTGCCAGCAGTCCCCGAACTAGCACAGATACGCAGTATTTT.

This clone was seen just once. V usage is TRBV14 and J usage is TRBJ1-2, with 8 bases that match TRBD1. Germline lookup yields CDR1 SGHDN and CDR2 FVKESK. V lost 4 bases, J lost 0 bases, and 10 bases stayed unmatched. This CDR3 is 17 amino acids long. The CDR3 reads CASSLSGTGESNYGYTF. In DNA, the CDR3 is TGTGCCAGCAGCCTCTCCGGGACAGGAGAATCTAACTATGGCTACACCTTC.

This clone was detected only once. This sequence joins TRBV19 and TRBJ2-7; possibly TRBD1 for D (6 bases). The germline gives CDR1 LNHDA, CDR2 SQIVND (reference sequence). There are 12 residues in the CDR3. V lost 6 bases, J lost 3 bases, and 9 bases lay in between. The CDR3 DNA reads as TGTGCCAGTAGCAGGGGTCACTACGAGCAGTACTTC. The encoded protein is CASSRGHYEQYF.

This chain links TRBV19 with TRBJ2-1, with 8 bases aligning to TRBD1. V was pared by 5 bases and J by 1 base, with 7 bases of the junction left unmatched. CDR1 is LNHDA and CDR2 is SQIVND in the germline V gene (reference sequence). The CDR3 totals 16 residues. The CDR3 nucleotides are TGTGCCAGTAGTGCGATACAGGGGGGATCCTACAATGAGCAGTTCTTC. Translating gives CASSAIQGGSYNEQFF.

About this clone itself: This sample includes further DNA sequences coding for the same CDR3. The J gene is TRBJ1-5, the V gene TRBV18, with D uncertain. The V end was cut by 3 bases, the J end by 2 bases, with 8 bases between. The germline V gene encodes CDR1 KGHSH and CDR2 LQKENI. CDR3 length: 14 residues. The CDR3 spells CASSPPGGNQPQHF. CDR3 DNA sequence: TGTGCCAGCTCACCGCCCGGGGGCAATCAGCCCCAGCATTTT.

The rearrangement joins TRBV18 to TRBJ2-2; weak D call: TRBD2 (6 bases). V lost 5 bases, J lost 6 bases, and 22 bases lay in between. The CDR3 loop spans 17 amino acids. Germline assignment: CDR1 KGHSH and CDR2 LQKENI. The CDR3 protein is CASSTFDGGKKAGELFF. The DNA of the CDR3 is TGTGCCAGCTCAACGTTTGACGGGGGTAAAAAGGCCGGGGAGCTGTTTTTT.